These T cell receptor beta chains were read from a single sample in a study of blood T cell repertoires in COVID-19. Only in-frame clones appear in the TCRdb table, and some are missing; sequencing was by immunoSEQ multiplex PCR. The sample contains 160,000 or so clones, roughly 90% of which appear only once. Sequencing was done on a sample of peripheral blood. Receptors were obtained from a man in his 60s with acute or convalescent COVID-19. Both conserved end residues are part of each CDR3. D genes are given only for firm matches. Clone size is not always given. Where it is, it says once, few, many or a class for expanded clones.

v_gene	d_gene	j_gene	len	abundance	CDR3aa	CDR3nt
TRBV10-1	TRBD1	TRBJ1-1	16	.	CASSPGTGSVNTEAFF	TGCGCCAGCAGTCCTGGGACAGGGTCGGTGAACACTGAAGCTTTCTTT
TRBV19	.	TRBJ1-4	14	.	CASTLGGGNEKLFF	TGTGCCAGTACCCTCGGCGGAGGCAATGAAAAACTGTTTTTT
TRBV24-1	.	TRBJ1-3	13	few	CATSESGENTIYF	TGTGCCACCAGTGAGTCAGGGGAAAACACCATATATTTT
TRBV5-6	.	TRBJ2-2	15	.	CASRSTGRSAGELFF	TGTGCCAGCAGATCGACAGGGAGGAGTGCCGGGGAGCTGTTTTTT
TRBV5-1	TRBD1	TRBJ1-2	14	.	CASSRDSPNYGYTF	TGCGCCAGCAGCCGGGACAGTCCTAACTATGGCTACACCTTC
TRBV5-1	.	TRBJ2-1	22	.	CASSLKGQGRLAGGQGYNEQFF	TGCGCCAGCAGCTTAAAGGGACAGGGGCGGCTAGCGGGGGGCCAGGGGTACAATGAGCAGTTCTTC
TRBV9	TRBD1	TRBJ2-1	16	.	CASSTRTGSSYNEQFF	TGTGCCAGCAGCACTCGGACAGGGAGCTCCTACAATGAGCAGTTCTTC
TRBV5-4	.	TRBJ2-1	13	.	CASSENVNNEQFF	TGTGCCAGCAGCGAGAACGTTAACAATGAGCAGTTCTTC
TRBV19	.	TRBJ2-1	12	.	CASSILSGEQFF	TGTGCCAGTAGTATCCTCTCGGGAGAGCAGTTCTTC
TRBV11-2	.	TRBJ2-7	14	.	CASSLGQAAYEQYF	TGTGCCAGCAGCTTAGGACAGGCAGCCTACGAGCAGTACTTC
TRBV5-1	.	TRBJ1-3	13	.	CASQDNSGNTIYF	TGCGCCAGCCAAGACAACTCTGGAAACACCATATATTTT
TRBV18	TRBD1	TRBJ1-1	12	.	CASSGQGQEAFF	TGTGCCAGCTCAGGACAGGGGCAAGAAGCTTTCTTT
TRBV5-6	.	TRBJ1-6	17	.	CASSLGPISSYNSPLHF	TGTGCCAGCAGCTTGGGGCCGATAAGCTCCTATAATTCACCCCTCCACTTT
TRBV6-1	.	TRBJ1-5	16	once	CASSERGGYSNQPQHF	TGTGCCAGCAGTGAAAGGGGAGGGTATAGCAATCAGCCCCAGCATTTT
TRBV19	.	TRBJ2-1	14	.	CASSIGSSYNEQFF	TGTGCCAGTAGTATCGGTAGCTCCTACAATGAGCAGTTCTTC
TRBV7-2	TRBD1	TRBJ1-5	15	once	CASSFKTGFNQPQHF	TGTGCCAGCAGCTTCAAGACAGGGTTCAATCAGCCCCAGCATTTT
TRBV5-1	.	TRBJ2-3	17	.	CASSGKGGQRSTDTQYF	TGCGCCAGCAGCGGAAAGGGGGGACAGAGATCCACAGATACGCAGTATTTT
TRBV15	TRBD2	TRBJ2-1	18	.	CATSPQKGLAGWYNEQFF	TGTGCCACCAGCCCTCAAAAGGGGCTAGCGGGGTGGTACAATGAGCAGTTCTTC
TRBV10-3	TRBD1	TRBJ1-5	15	.	CAISGGQNSNQPQHF	TGTGCCATCAGTGGGGGACAGAATAGCAATCAGCCCCAGCATTTT
TRBV5-4	TRBD1	TRBJ1-5	13	once	CASSYDRDQPQHF	TGTGCCAGCAGTTATGACAGGGATCAGCCCCAGCATTTT
TRBV6-5	.	TRBJ1-1	14	many	CASSPGTLNTEAFF	TGTGCCAGCAGCCCCGGGACATTGAACACTGAAGCTTTCTTT
TRBV9	.	TRBJ2-3	13	.	CASMPGGTDTQYF	TGTGCCAGCATGCCGGGGGGCACAGATACGCAGTATTTT
TRBV6-5	TRBD1	TRBJ2-4	14	.	CASSPQGDKNIQYF	TGTGCCAGCAGTCCTCAGGGGGACAAAAACATTCAGTACTTC
TRBV2	TRBD2	TRBJ2-3	15	.	CASSWRGGRTDTQYF	TGTGCCAGCAGTTGGCGGGGGGGGCGCACAGATACGCAGTATTTT
TRBV6-2/TRBV6-3	TRBD1	TRBJ1-1	14	few	CASSQRPGGTEAFF	TGTGCCAGCAGTCAACGCCCAGGGGGAACTGAAGCTTTCTTT
TRBV2	.	TRBJ2-1	13	.	CASSERRGNEQFF	TGTGCCAGCAGTGAACGAAGGGGGAATGAGCAGTTCTTC
TRBV5-1	TRBD1	TRBJ2-7	16	few	CASSLAGTGGLREQYF	TGCGCCAGCAGCTTGGCCGGGACAGGGGGCTTGAGGGAGCAGTACTTC
TRBV5-6	TRBD1	TRBJ1-5	16	medium-sized	CASSSYQTGKVQPQHF	TGTGCCAGCAGCTCGTACCAGACAGGGAAGGTACAGCCCCAGCATTTT
TRBV19	.	TRBJ1-1	14	.	CASSIGPMNTEAFF	TGTGCCAGTAGTATAGGGCCGATGAACACTGAAGCTTTCTTT
TRBV5-1	TRBD1	TRBJ1-2	14	.	CASSPPAGGYGYTF	TGCGCCAGCAGCCCCCCGGCAGGGGGCTATGGCTACACCTTC
TRBV30	TRBD2	TRBJ2-5	17	few	CAWSTWTSGGAGETQYF	TGTGCCTGGAGTACCTGGACTAGCGGGGGGGCAGGTGAGACCCAGTACTTC
TRBV6-4	TRBD1	TRBJ2-1	13	.	CASSVWTGNEQFF	TGTGCCAGCAGTGTATGGACAGGTAATGAGCAGTTCTTC
TRBV19	.	TRBJ2-3	14	.	CATSLGGSTDTQYF	TGTGCCACCTCCCTGGGAGGCAGCACAGATACGCAGTATTTT
TRBV19	TRBD2	TRBJ2-1	17	once	CASSSGLAGPQGNEQFF	TGTGCCAGTAGTTCGGGACTAGCGGGGCCTCAGGGGAATGAGCAGTTCTTC
TRBV6-1	TRBD1	TRBJ1-2	16	.	CASSEIRQGSYYGYTF	TGTGCCAGCAGTGAAATCAGACAGGGATCTTACTATGGCTACACCTTC
TRBV5-1	TRBD1	TRBJ2-7	14	.	CASSSGQGTYEQYF	TGCGCCAGCAGCTCGGGACAGGGGACCTACGAGCAGTACTTC
TRBV12-3/TRBV12-4	.	TRBJ2-1	11	few	CASTLYNEQFF	TGTGCCAGCACCCTGTACAATGAGCAGTTCTTC
TRBV30	.	TRBJ1-2	14	.	CAWSVPIRGYGYTF	TGTGCCTGGAGTGTACCCATCAGGGGATATGGCTACACCTTC
TRBV6-5	.	TRBJ1-1	14	.	CASRPPTVNTEAFF	TGTGCCAGCAGGCCCCCTACAGTGAACACTGAAGCTTTCTTT
TRBV5-1	.	TRBJ1-6	16	.	CASSTTGQGSGSPLHF	TGCGCCAGCAGCACCACGGGGCAGGGGTCAGGGTCACCCCTCCACTTT
TRBV6-5	.	TRBJ2-7	12	once	CASRRQTYEQYF	TGTGCCAGCAGAAGACAAACCTACGAGCAGTACTTC
TRBV7-6	TRBD1	TRBJ1-4	14	.	CASSYGTGVEKLFF	TGTGCCAGCAGCTATGGGACAGGGGTTGAAAAACTGTTTTTT
TRBV6-4	TRBD2	TRBJ2-2	20	.	CASRPAPGTSGGTNTGELFF	TGTGCCAGCAGACCCGCCCCCGGGACTAGCGGAGGTACGAACACCGGGGAGCTGTTTTTT
TRBV12-3/TRBV12-4	.	TRBJ1-2	13	.	CASSFKREIGYTF	TGTGCCAGCAGTTTTAAGAGGGAGATTGGCTACACCTTC
TRBV3-1/TRBV3-2	.	TRBJ2-7	12	.	CASSPRGGEQYF	TGTGCCAGCAGCCCAAGGGGAGGCGAGCAGTACTTC
TRBV18	.	TRBJ1-5	15	.	CASSPSRDYNQPQHF	TGTGCCAGCTCACCGTCCAGGGACTACAATCAGCCCCAGCATTTT
TRBV7-8	.	TRBJ2-2	16	.	CASSSTQGIRTGELFF	TGTGCCAGCAGCTCGACTCAGGGTATCCGCACCGGGGAGCTGTTTTTT
TRBV5-5	.	TRBJ1-4	16	.	CASSLADSGFREKLFF	TGTGCCAGCAGCTTGGCCGACTCCGGGTTTCGCGAAAAACTGTTTTTT
TRBV7-9	.	TRBJ2-7	13	.	CASSTGQSYEQYF	TGTGCCAGCAGCACCGGACAGTCCTACGAGCAGTACTTC
TRBV4-1	.	TRBJ1-3	16	.	CASSQDQGNAGNTIYF	TGCGCCAGCAGCCAGGACCAGGGGAATGCTGGAAACACCATATATTTT
TRBV9	.	TRBJ2-3	15	.	CASSVEGQLTDTQYF	TGTGCCAGCAGCGTAGAGGGGCAGCTCACAGATACGCAGTATTTT
TRBV12-3/TRBV12-4	.	TRBJ1-2	12	.	CASSAGEGGYTF	TGTGCCAGCAGCGCGGGGGAGGGCGGCTACACCTTC
TRBV11-2	.	TRBJ2-1	16	.	CASSLGGVGSYNEQFF	TGTGCCAGCAGCTTAGGGGGGGTCGGCTCCTACAATGAGCAGTTCTTC
TRBV5-1	TRBD1	TRBJ1-1	11	.	CAEGANTEAFF	TGCGCCGAGGGGGCGAACACTGAAGCTTTCTTT
TRBV11-1	TRBD1	TRBJ2-7	13	.	CASSWDRRYEQYF	TGTGCCAGCAGCTGGGACAGGCGTTACGAGCAGTACTTC